This T cell receptor (beta chain) comes out of a study of blood T cell repertoires in COVID-19 (dated by TCRdb to between 2020 and 2021). The study in broad terms: Samples from collaborators originated in the United States, Italy and Spain and spanned both the acute and convalescent phases of COVID-19. The material from the prospective study consisted of cDNA or gDNA derived from T cells, B-cell-depleted T cells, or PBMCs. The repertoires were released in a freely available public database intended as a resource for research on the immune response to SARS-CoV-2. Where available, HLA class I and class II types were taken from metadata supplied by the sample provider and were not determined by assay-based typing. Samples came from the ongoing ImmuneRACE study (first 160 participants) plus 1,254 subjects from 6 global collaborators. Subjects who had been exposed to COVID-19, were actively infected with it, or had recovered from it provided the deeply sampled blood TCRbeta repertoires that made up the dataset. A de-identified subject ID, COVID-19 status, age in years and sex were almost always included in the sample metadata. Paper-wide results and their limitations: The amount of clinical and demographic metadata varied by source and participant and was provided uncurated.

Notes on this clone: This receptor's antigen is unknown. One base away there is no much larger clone; base qualities are not given.

From cysteine to phenylalanine, the CDR3 is 14 amino acids long. Just the 42-base CDR3 DNA is kept, in frame starting at base 1. The germline ends are 17 bases apart after V is trimmed by 7 bases and J by 4 bases. The germline V gene yields SNHLY for CDR1 and FYNNEI for CDR2. TCRbeta CDR3 regions were amplified from genomic DNA using the immunoSEQ Assay, a bias-controlled multiplex PCR. In the authors' own workflow: Nucleated cell counts per sample were estimated from amplification of reference gene primers within the assay. To quantify the absolute abundance of each unique TCRbeta CDR3 rearrangement, sequence reads were collapsed and filtered. For each sample, productive Simpson clonality was calculated as the square root of Simpson's diversity index across productive rearrangements. The table was pulled from immuneACCESS by TCRdb, which kept in-frame rearrangements only. Such tables lose some clones; where checked, under half of the loss comes from unresolved V genes, and the rest has no known cause. D and trimming were read from the DNA, whereas the V and J calls and clone size are those reported in that table. Here the sample has about 110,000 clones; around 89% occur a single time. Of the sample, nearly 5% is held by the ten largest clones.

The collaborating institutions used their own protocols to collect whole blood in K2EDTA tubes. For TCRbeta analysis, collaborators shipped samples in one of three forms: frozen whole blood, isolated PBMCs, or DNA extracted from either of those sample types. Input material: peripheral blood. The sequence was obtained from a man aged 35 to 55 with active or convalescent COVID-19. The sequence is built from TRBV2 and TRBJ2-7; matching of 6 bases hints at TRBD2 as the D gene. CDR3 loop: CASTGWDGSYEQYF. Here is the DNA: TGTGCCAGCACTGGGTGGGACGGGAGTTACGAGCAGTACTTC. When the CDR3 is completed using the reference TRBV2 and TRBJ2-7 genes on either side, the full variable domain is EPEVTQTPSHQVTQMGQEVILRCVPISNHLYFYWYRQILGQKVEFLVSFYNNEISEKSEIFDDQFSVERPDGSNFTLKIRSTKLEDSAMYFCASTGWDGSYEQYFGPGTRLTVT.